The rows below give T cell receptor beta chains drawn from one sample of a study of control samples from healthy donors and cancer patients. Clones were sequenced by immunoSEQ multiplex PCR, and TCRdb holds only the in-frame ones, with some missing. The data hold about 140,000 clones, with roughly 94% observed a single time. Sequencing was done on a sample of blood. These receptors all stem from a man aged 35 to 55 in good health. Each CDR3 is given with its conserved first and last residue. The order of the fields is J gene, V gene, CDR3 length, clone size, D gene, CDR3 DNA, CDR3 protein. A D gene is named only where the DNA matches it firmly. The size field is filled for only some rows; it gives once, few, many or a size class.

j_call: TRBJ1-2; v_call: TRBV4-1; cdr3_length: 15; clone_size: -; d_call: TRBD1; cdr3_nt: TGCGCCAGCAGCCAAGCCGGGACAGGGGATGTATCCTACACCTTC; cdr3_aa: CASSQAGTGDVSYTF
j_call: TRBJ1-2; v_call: TRBV28; cdr3_length: 13; clone_size: -; d_call: TRBD1; cdr3_nt: TGTGCCAGCAACCTGGACAGGGTTTATGGCTACACCTTC; cdr3_aa: CASNLDRVYGYTF
j_call: TRBJ1-6; v_call: TRBV5-4; cdr3_length: 16; clone_size: once; d_call: TRBD1; cdr3_nt: TGTGCCAGCAGCACAGACACGGGACAGCTAAATTCACCCCTCCACTTT; cdr3_aa: CASSTDTGQLNSPLHF
j_call: TRBJ2-5; v_call: TRBV10-1; cdr3_length: 14; clone_size: -; d_call: TRBD2; cdr3_nt: TGCGCCAGCAGTGGGGAGGGATACCAAGAGACCCAGTACTTC; cdr3_aa: CASSGEGYQETQYF
j_call: TRBJ1-3; v_call: TRBV15; cdr3_length: 16; clone_size: -; d_call: -; cdr3_nt: TGTGCCACCAGCAGAGATCGGGGGGGGTATGGAAACACCATATATTTT; cdr3_aa: CATSRDRGGYGNTIYF
j_call: TRBJ2-5; v_call: TRBV5-1; cdr3_length: 15; clone_size: -; d_call: TRBD1; cdr3_nt: TGCGCCAGCAGCGAAGGGACAGGGCCGCAAGAGACCCAGTACTTC; cdr3_aa: CASSEGTGPQETQYF
j_call: TRBJ1-4; v_call: TRBV20-1; cdr3_length: 11; clone_size: -; d_call: -; cdr3_nt: TGCAGTGCCCCCCGACTCGAAAAACTGTTTTTT; cdr3_aa: CSAPRLEKLFF
j_call: TRBJ2-7; v_call: TRBV6-1; cdr3_length: 15; clone_size: few; d_call: -; cdr3_nt: TGTGCCAGCAGTGAAGCAGGTCATGACTCCTACGAGCAGTACTTC; cdr3_aa: CASSEAGHDSYEQYF
j_call: TRBJ1-5; v_call: TRBV2; cdr3_length: 13; clone_size: -; d_call: -; cdr3_nt: TGTGCCAGCAGTGCAGGGCGAGATCAGCCCCAGCATTTT; cdr3_aa: CASSAGRDQPQHF
j_call: TRBJ2-2; v_call: TRBV6-5; cdr3_length: 15; clone_size: -; d_call: -; cdr3_nt: TGTGCCAGCAGCCTTAGACGGGATGGCACCGGGGAGCTGTTTTTT; cdr3_aa: CASSLRRDGTGELFF
j_call: TRBJ1-1; v_call: TRBV7-6; cdr3_length: 17; clone_size: -; d_call: TRBD1; cdr3_nt: TGTGCCAGCAGCTGGAGACAGGGGGCTTCCATGAACACTGAAGCTTTCTTT; cdr3_aa: CASSWRQGASMNTEAFF
j_call: TRBJ1-5; v_call: TRBV6-5; cdr3_length: 14; clone_size: -; d_call: -; cdr3_nt: TGTGCCAGCAGAGCGGTGGGGGGCAATCAGCCCCAGCATTTT; cdr3_aa: CASRAVGGNQPQHF
j_call: TRBJ2-7; v_call: TRBV6-6; cdr3_length: 12; clone_size: -; d_call: -; cdr3_nt: TGTGCCAGCAGTTACTACTCCCACGAGCAGTACTTC; cdr3_aa: CASSYYSHEQYF
j_call: TRBJ1-5; v_call: TRBV6-5; cdr3_length: 14; clone_size: -; d_call: -; cdr3_nt: TGTGCCAGCAGGTCGCTAGGCGGCAATCAGCCCCAGCATTTT; cdr3_aa: CASRSLGGNQPQHF
j_call: TRBJ1-6; v_call: TRBV2; cdr3_length: 13; clone_size: -; d_call: -; cdr3_nt: TGTGCCAGCAGTGGACAGCTAAATTCACCCCTCCACTTT; cdr3_aa: CASSGQLNSPLHF
j_call: TRBJ1-1; v_call: TRBV4-2; cdr3_length: 13; clone_size: -; d_call: -; cdr3_nt: TGTGCCAGCAGACCTGTGGGGAACACTGAAGCTTTCTTT; cdr3_aa: CASRPVGNTEAFF
j_call: TRBJ1-6; v_call: TRBV5-6; cdr3_length: 12; clone_size: once; d_call: -; cdr3_nt: TGTGCCAGCAGCCCGGGAGGTTCACCCCTCCACTTT; cdr3_aa: CASSPGGSPLHF
j_call: TRBJ2-6; v_call: TRBV7-9; cdr3_length: 15; clone_size: once; d_call: TRBD1; cdr3_nt: TGTGCCAGCAGCTCCACAGGGGAAGGGGCCAACGTCCTGACTTTC; cdr3_aa: CASSSTGEGANVLTF
j_call: TRBJ1-3; v_call: TRBV23-1; cdr3_length: 15; clone_size: -; d_call: -; cdr3_nt: TGCGCCAGCAGCCTTGGGGGCTTCTCTGGAAACACCATATATTTT; cdr3_aa: CASSLGGFSGNTIYF
j_call: TRBJ2-7; v_call: TRBV6-1; cdr3_length: 13; clone_size: -; d_call: TRBD1; cdr3_nt: TGTGCCAGCAGTAGGGACAGGGTACACGAGCAGTACTTC; cdr3_aa: CASSRDRVHEQYF
j_call: TRBJ2-3; v_call: TRBV27; cdr3_length: 15; clone_size: few; d_call: TRBD2; cdr3_nt: TGTGCCAGCAGTCGACTAGCGGCAGGGACAGATACGCAGTATTTT; cdr3_aa: CASSRLAAGTDTQYF
j_call: TRBJ1-3; v_call: TRBV12-5; cdr3_length: 17; clone_size: -; d_call: -; cdr3_nt: TGTGCTAGTGGTTTGGCAAAGGACAGATACTCTGGAAACACCATATATTTT; cdr3_aa: CASGLAKDRYSGNTIYF
j_call: TRBJ2-7; v_call: TRBV28; cdr3_length: 15; clone_size: -; d_call: TRBD1; cdr3_nt: TGTGCCAGCAGTTTAACAGGGACAGTCTCCTACGAGCAGTACTTC; cdr3_aa: CASSLTGTVSYEQYF
j_call: TRBJ1-2; v_call: TRBV7-9; cdr3_length: 16; clone_size: -; d_call: TRBD1; cdr3_nt: TGTGCCAGCAGCCCCGGCGGACAGGAAAGAACGATTGGCTACACCTTC; cdr3_aa: CASSPGGQERTIGYTF
j_call: TRBJ2-2; v_call: TRBV7-9; cdr3_length: 14; clone_size: -; d_call: -; cdr3_nt: TGTGCCAGCAGCTTAGTAGGCAGCACCGGGGAGCTGTTTTTT; cdr3_aa: CASSLVGSTGELFF
j_call: TRBJ1-1; v_call: TRBV14; cdr3_length: 15; clone_size: -; d_call: -; cdr3_nt: TGTGCCAGCAGCCAAGGGGCGTACGAGAACACTGAAGCTTTCTTT; cdr3_aa: CASSQGAYENTEAFF
j_call: TRBJ1-1; v_call: TRBV7-9; cdr3_length: 16; clone_size: -; d_call: TRBD1; cdr3_nt: TGTGCCAGCAGCTCGTGGACAGGCCCCTTGAACACTGAAGCTTTCTTT; cdr3_aa: CASSSWTGPLNTEAFF
j_call: TRBJ1-1; v_call: TRBV6-5; cdr3_length: 15; clone_size: -; d_call: TRBD1; cdr3_nt: TGTGCCAGCATGGGTAGACAGGGCGGGAACACTGAAGCTTTCTTT; cdr3_aa: CASMGRQGGNTEAFF
j_call: TRBJ2-1; v_call: TRBV24-1; cdr3_length: 13; clone_size: -; d_call: -; cdr3_nt: TGTGCCACCAGTGATTTGTTCTGGAATGAGCAGTTCTTC; cdr3_aa: CATSDLFWNEQFF
j_call: TRBJ1-6; v_call: TRBV3-1/TRBV3-2; cdr3_length: 12; clone_size: -; d_call: -; cdr3_nt: TGTGCCAGCAGCCAAGACGCGTCACCCCTCCACTTT; cdr3_aa: CASSQDASPLHF
j_call: TRBJ2-4; v_call: TRBV28; cdr3_length: 14; clone_size: -; d_call: -; cdr3_nt: TGTGCCAGCAGTTTACGGGGAGTCAAAAACATTCAGTACTTC; cdr3_aa: CASSLRGVKNIQYF
j_call: TRBJ2-1; v_call: TRBV24-1; cdr3_length: 13; clone_size: once; d_call: TRBD2; cdr3_nt: TGTGCCACGCGGGGGGGATCCTACAATGAGCAGTTCTTC; cdr3_aa: CATRGGSYNEQFF
j_call: TRBJ1-5; v_call: TRBV5-1; cdr3_length: 14; clone_size: -; d_call: -; cdr3_nt: TGCGCCAGCAGCTTGCAGGGAGGAACCCAGCCCCAGCATTTT; cdr3_aa: CASSLQGGTQPQHF
j_call: TRBJ1-4; v_call: TRBV11-2; cdr3_length: 14; clone_size: -; d_call: -; cdr3_nt: TGTGCCAGCAGCCCCTCCGCAACTAATGAAAAACTGTTTTTT; cdr3_aa: CASSPSATNEKLFF
j_call: TRBJ1-1; v_call: TRBV30; cdr3_length: 15; clone_size: -; d_call: -; cdr3_nt: TGTGCCTGGAGTGGACAGGTGGAGGGGAACACTGAAGCTTTCTTT; cdr3_aa: CAWSGQVEGNTEAFF
j_call: TRBJ1-2; v_call: TRBV28; cdr3_length: 13; clone_size: -; d_call: TRBD1; cdr3_nt: TGTGCCATCGACGACAGGGGCAAAGGAGGCTACACCTTC; cdr3_aa: CAIDDRGKGGYTF
j_call: TRBJ1-1; v_call: TRBV5-1; cdr3_length: 13; clone_size: -; d_call: -; cdr3_nt: TGCGCCAGCGCCCAGGGATCGAACACTGAAGCTTTCTTT; cdr3_aa: CASAQGSNTEAFF
j_call: TRBJ2-2; v_call: TRBV5-1; cdr3_length: 14; clone_size: -; d_call: -; cdr3_nt: TGCGCCAGCAGCTTGGTCGGGGCCACCGGGGAGCTGTTTTTT; cdr3_aa: CASSLVGATGELFF
j_call: TRBJ1-4; v_call: TRBV24-1; cdr3_length: 17; clone_size: -; d_call: TRBD1; cdr3_nt: TGTGCCACCAGTCCAGGGGGTGGATCACAAACTAATGAAAAACTGTTTTTT; cdr3_aa: CATSPGGGSQTNEKLFF
j_call: TRBJ2-3; v_call: TRBV11-2; cdr3_length: 13; clone_size: -; d_call: -; cdr3_nt: TGTGCCAGCAGCTCGTATTTAGCAGATACGCAGTATTTT; cdr3_aa: CASSSYLADTQYF
j_call: TRBJ1-1; v_call: TRBV12-3/TRBV12-4; cdr3_length: 12; clone_size: -; d_call: -; cdr3_nt: TGTGCCAGCTCCAGTCGGGGGAAGAAAGCTTTCTTT; cdr3_aa: CASSSRGKKAFF
j_call: TRBJ1-5; v_call: TRBV30; cdr3_length: 16; clone_size: -; d_call: -; cdr3_nt: TGTGCCTGGTTCCCCCCTCGGTGTTTGGCAAATCAGCCCCAGCATTTT; cdr3_aa: CAWFPPRCLANQPQHF
j_call: TRBJ2-1; v_call: TRBV5-5; cdr3_length: 16; clone_size: -; d_call: TRBD2; cdr3_nt: TGTGCCAGCAGCTCCCCCCTAGCGGGAAAGTACAATGAGCAGTTCTTC; cdr3_aa: CASSSPLAGKYNEQFF
j_call: TRBJ2-7; v_call: TRBV5-1; cdr3_length: 15; clone_size: -; d_call: TRBD2; cdr3_nt: TGCGCCAGCAGCCTGGGACTAGTTTTATTCGACGAGCAGTACTTC; cdr3_aa: CASSLGLVLFDEQYF
j_call: TRBJ2-3; v_call: TRBV9; cdr3_length: 16; clone_size: -; d_call: TRBD2; cdr3_nt: TGTGCCAGCAGCCCCCCCACGGGGGGGCCGGTAGATACGCAGTATTTT; cdr3_aa: CASSPPTGGPVDTQYF
j_call: TRBJ2-4; v_call: TRBV1; cdr3_length: 16; clone_size: -; d_call: -; cdr3_nt: TGCACCAGCAGCCAGTCAGGGTGTCGGGCCAAAAACATTCAGTACTTC; cdr3_aa: CTSSQSGCRAKNIQYF
j_call: TRBJ1-2; v_call: TRBV19; cdr3_length: 11; clone_size: -; d_call: TRBD1; cdr3_nt: TGTGCCGGCAAGACAGGGGGAGGCTACACCTTC; cdr3_aa: CAGKTGGGYTF
j_call: TRBJ2-6; v_call: TRBV6-4; cdr3_length: 15; clone_size: -; d_call: -; cdr3_nt: TGTGCCAGCAGTGAGGGGAGCTCTGGGGCCAACGTCCTGACTTTC; cdr3_aa: CASSEGSSGANVLTF